These T cell receptor beta chains were read from a single sample in a study of cytomegalovirus exposure and HLA in healthy donors. Generated by immunoSEQ multiplex PCR, the TCRdb table keeps only in-frame clones and is missing some. Among about 110,000 clones listed, 70% to 90% were seen once. Material for sequencing was PBMCs. These receptors were collected from a woman aged 18 to 35 in good health and CMV-seronegative. Each CDR3 is given with its conserved first and last residue. The D gene is left open where the match is weak. Rows may omit the clone size; those that give it use once, few, many or a size class.

clone_size: once; d_call: TRBD1; j_call: TRBJ1-5; v_call: TRBV10-3; cdr3_length: 16; cdr3_aa: CAISGIDRGNNQPQHF; cdr3_nt: TGTGCCATCAGCGGGATAGACAGGGGAAACAATCAGCCCCAGCATTTT
clone_size: .; d_call: .; j_call: TRBJ2-2; v_call: TRBV11-1; cdr3_length: 16; cdr3_aa: CASSGGATIGPGELFF; cdr3_nt: TGTGCCAGCAGCGGGGGGGCCACTATAGGACCCGGGGAGCTGTTTTTT
clone_size: .; d_call: TRBD2; j_call: TRBJ2-3; v_call: TRBV6-4; cdr3_length: 16; cdr3_aa: CASSAESGGPSDTQYF; cdr3_nt: TGTGCCAGCAGTGCTGAATCGGGGGGGCCTTCAGATACGCAGTATTTT
clone_size: .; d_call: .; j_call: TRBJ2-2; v_call: TRBV6-1; cdr3_length: 15; cdr3_aa: CASNVRGGSAGELFF; cdr3_nt: TGTGCCAGCAATGTTAGGGGGGGTTCCGCCGGGGAGCTGTTTTTT
clone_size: .; d_call: .; j_call: TRBJ1-2; v_call: TRBV9; cdr3_length: 15; cdr3_aa: CASSALQEGSYGYTF; cdr3_nt: TGTGCCAGCAGCGCCCTACAGGAGGGTAGCTATGGCTACACCTTC
clone_size: .; d_call: .; j_call: TRBJ2-3; v_call: TRBV27; cdr3_length: 13; cdr3_aa: CASSLSSEDTQYF; cdr3_nt: TGTGCCAGCAGTTTATCGAGCGAAGATACGCAGTATTTT
clone_size: .; d_call: TRBD2; j_call: TRBJ2-3; v_call: TRBV9; cdr3_length: 14; cdr3_aa: CASARGDPTDTQYF; cdr3_nt: TGTGCCAGCGCTCGGGGGGATCCCACAGATACGCAGTATTTT
clone_size: .; d_call: .; j_call: TRBJ1-4; v_call: TRBV27; cdr3_length: 14; cdr3_aa: CATRGWGDNEKLFF; cdr3_nt: TGTGCCACCCGCGGGTGGGGGGATAACGAAAAACTGTTTTTT
clone_size: .; d_call: TRBD2; j_call: TRBJ2-5; v_call: TRBV6-1; cdr3_length: 16; cdr3_aa: CASSESERGDQETQYF; cdr3_nt: TGTGCCAGCAGTGAAAGTGAGCGGGGGGATCAAGAGACCCAGTACTTC
clone_size: .; d_call: .; j_call: TRBJ1-5; v_call: TRBV18; cdr3_length: 16; cdr3_aa: CASSLQGGGSNQPQHF; cdr3_nt: TGTGCCAGCTCACTCCAGGGAGGAGGGAGCAATCAGCCCCAGCATTTT
clone_size: few; d_call: .; j_call: TRBJ2-7; v_call: TRBV4-1; cdr3_length: 16; cdr3_aa: CASSHSPQGLNYEQYF; cdr3_nt: TGCGCCAGCAGCCACAGCCCGCAGGGACTGAACTACGAGCAGTACTTC
clone_size: once; d_call: .; j_call: TRBJ1-6; v_call: TRBV10-2; cdr3_length: 13; cdr3_aa: CASSPQGLGALHF; cdr3_nt: TGCGCCAGCAGTCCTCAGGGGCTGGGGGCCCTCCACTTT
clone_size: .; d_call: .; j_call: TRBJ1-5; v_call: TRBV30; cdr3_length: 13; cdr3_aa: CAWSVGKSQPQHF; cdr3_nt: TGTGCCTGGAGTGTCGGGAAATCGCAGCCCCAGCATTTT
clone_size: .; d_call: TRBD1; j_call: TRBJ2-1; v_call: TRBV5-1; cdr3_length: 14; cdr3_aa: CASRYRGPGDEQFF; cdr3_nt: TGCGCCAGCCGTTACAGGGGGCCGGGGGATGAGCAGTTCTTC
clone_size: .; d_call: .; j_call: TRBJ1-6; v_call: TRBV19; cdr3_length: 12; cdr3_aa: CASSIEGSPLHF; cdr3_nt: TGTGCCAGTAGTATTGAGGGATCACCCCTCCACTTT
clone_size: .; d_call: TRBD2; j_call: TRBJ2-1; v_call: TRBV5-1; cdr3_length: 18; cdr3_aa: CASTAERAGLSSYNEQFF; cdr3_nt: TGCGCCAGCACCGCGGAGCGAGCGGGGCTGAGCTCCTACAATGAGCAGTTCTTC
clone_size: .; d_call: .; j_call: TRBJ2-7; v_call: TRBV27; cdr3_length: 13; cdr3_aa: CASRGGQTYEQYF; cdr3_nt: TGTGCCAGCAGGGGGGGACAGACCTACGAGCAGTACTTC
clone_size: .; d_call: .; j_call: TRBJ1-6; v_call: TRBV7-2; cdr3_length: 18; cdr3_aa: CASSLALLGSSYNSPLHF; cdr3_nt: TGTGCCAGCAGCTTAGCGCTCCTAGGGAGCTCCTATAATTCACCCCTCCACTTT
clone_size: .; d_call: .; j_call: TRBJ2-1; v_call: TRBV15; cdr3_length: 15; cdr3_aa: CATSGSQGTHNEQFF; cdr3_nt: TGTGCCACCAGCGGATCCCAGGGGACCCACAATGAGCAGTTCTTC
clone_size: .; d_call: .; j_call: TRBJ1-5; v_call: TRBV27; cdr3_length: 13; cdr3_aa: CASSYRSNQPQHF; cdr3_nt: TGTGCCAGCAGTTATAGAAGCAATCAGCCCCAGCATTTT
clone_size: .; d_call: .; j_call: TRBJ2-7; v_call: TRBV13; cdr3_length: 14; cdr3_aa: CASSSPSLGYEQYF; cdr3_nt: TGTGCCAGCAGTTCTCCTAGTCTTGGCTACGAGCAGTACTTC
clone_size: .; d_call: .; j_call: TRBJ1-1; v_call: TRBV27; cdr3_length: 15; cdr3_aa: CASSLSSFVNTEAFF; cdr3_nt: TGTGCCAGCAGTTTATCCTCTTTTGTGAACACTGAAGCTTTCTTT
clone_size: .; d_call: .; j_call: TRBJ2-7; v_call: TRBV5-4; cdr3_length: 14; cdr3_aa: CASSLSSGSYEQYF; cdr3_nt: TGTGCCAGCAGCTTGTCGAGTGGTTCCTACGAGCAGTACTTC
clone_size: .; d_call: .; j_call: TRBJ2-1; v_call: TRBV28; cdr3_length: 17; cdr3_aa: CASSPTVGQSSYNEQFF; cdr3_nt: TGTGCCAGCAGTCCTACGGTGGGGCAGAGCTCCTACAATGAGCAGTTCTTC
clone_size: .; d_call: .; j_call: TRBJ2-2; v_call: TRBV19; cdr3_length: 15; cdr3_aa: CASRDWGENTGELFF; cdr3_nt: TGTGCCAGTAGGGATTGGGGGGAGAACACCGGGGAGCTGTTTTTT
clone_size: .; d_call: .; j_call: TRBJ2-1; v_call: TRBV19; cdr3_length: 14; cdr3_aa: CASSVGGPYNEQFF; cdr3_nt: TGTGCCAGTAGTGTGGGGGGGCCCTACAATGAGCAGTTCTTC
clone_size: .; d_call: TRBD2; j_call: TRBJ2-5; v_call: TRBV25-1; cdr3_length: 14; cdr3_aa: CASSTSGAKETQYF; cdr3_nt: TGTGCCAGCAGTACTAGCGGGGCCAAAGAGACCCAGTACTTC
clone_size: .; d_call: .; j_call: TRBJ2-7; v_call: TRBV5-6; cdr3_length: 13; cdr3_aa: CASSSRQDAEQYF; cdr3_nt: TGTGCCAGCAGCTCCCGACAGGATGCCGAGCAGTACTTC
clone_size: .; d_call: .; j_call: TRBJ1-1; v_call: TRBV5-1; cdr3_length: 15; cdr3_aa: CASSLFSIGGTEAFF; cdr3_nt: TGCGCCAGCAGCTTGTTTTCTATCGGGGGCACTGAAGCTTTCTTT
clone_size: .; d_call: .; j_call: TRBJ2-2; v_call: TRBV15; cdr3_length: 14; cdr3_aa: CATSREERTGELFF; cdr3_nt: TGTGCCACCAGCAGAGAGGAGCGAACCGGGGAGCTGTTTTTT
clone_size: .; d_call: .; j_call: TRBJ2-3; v_call: TRBV5-1; cdr3_length: 14; cdr3_aa: CASSLGGRTDTQYF; cdr3_nt: TGCGCCAGCAGCCTCGGAGGGAGGACAGATACGCAGTATTTT
clone_size: .; d_call: TRBD1; j_call: TRBJ2-2; v_call: TRBV6-5; cdr3_length: 13; cdr3_aa: CASGTGDTGELFF; cdr3_nt: TGTGCCAGCGGGACAGGGGACACCGGGGAGCTGTTTTTT
clone_size: .; d_call: .; j_call: TRBJ1-1; v_call: TRBV4-1; cdr3_length: 14; cdr3_aa: CASRQLGGLTEAFF; cdr3_nt: TGCGCCAGCAGACAATTGGGGGGATTGACTGAAGCTTTCTTT
clone_size: .; d_call: .; j_call: TRBJ1-1; v_call: TRBV10-2; cdr3_length: 14; cdr3_aa: CASSGAGKYTEAFF; cdr3_nt: TGCGCCAGCAGTGGGGCAGGGAAATACACTGAAGCTTTCTTT
clone_size: .; d_call: TRBD1; j_call: TRBJ1-5; v_call: TRBV28; cdr3_length: 15; cdr3_aa: CASSFKGGGNQPQHF; cdr3_nt: TGTGCCAGCAGTTTCAAAGGGGGCGGCAATCAGCCCCAGCATTTT
clone_size: .; d_call: TRBD2; j_call: TRBJ2-7; v_call: TRBV30; cdr3_length: 13; cdr3_aa: CAWSSGGNYEQYF; cdr3_nt: TGTGCCTGGTCTAGCGGGGGAAACTACGAGCAGTACTTC
clone_size: .; d_call: .; j_call: TRBJ1-2; v_call: TRBV11-2; cdr3_length: 15; cdr3_aa: CASSLVAGGRDGYTF; cdr3_nt: TGTGCCAGCAGTTTGGTGGCGGGGGGTCGTGACGGCTACACCTTC
clone_size: .; d_call: .; j_call: TRBJ1-2; v_call: TRBV20-1; cdr3_length: 9; cdr3_aa: CSASHGLSF; cdr3_nt: TGCAGTGCTAGCCACGGACTAAGCTTC
clone_size: .; d_call: TRBD1; j_call: TRBJ2-7; v_call: TRBV19; cdr3_length: 14; cdr3_aa: CASRIGTGDYEQYF; cdr3_nt: TGTGCCAGTAGGATCGGAACAGGGGACTACGAGCAGTACTTC
clone_size: .; d_call: .; j_call: TRBJ1-1; v_call: TRBV18; cdr3_length: 14; cdr3_aa: CASSPPGKHTEAFF; cdr3_nt: TGTGCCAGCTCACCCCCAGGGAAACACACTGAAGCTTTCTTT
clone_size: few; d_call: .; j_call: TRBJ1-2; v_call: TRBV13; cdr3_length: 13; cdr3_aa: CASSLAGYYGYTF; cdr3_nt: TGTGCCAGCAGCTTAGCAGGGTACTATGGCTACACCTTC
clone_size: .; d_call: .; j_call: TRBJ2-3; v_call: TRBV6-1; cdr3_length: 13; cdr3_aa: CASSGDFRDTQYF; cdr3_nt: TGTGCCAGCAGTGGGGACTTTCGAGATACGCAGTATTTT
clone_size: .; d_call: .; j_call: TRBJ2-1; v_call: TRBV4-1; cdr3_length: 14; cdr3_aa: CASSQARGTDEQFF; cdr3_nt: TGCGCCAGCAGCCAAGCTCGGGGAACGGATGAGCAGTTCTTC
clone_size: .; d_call: .; j_call: TRBJ2-1; v_call: TRBV10-3; cdr3_length: 11; cdr3_aa: CAISEANEQFF; cdr3_nt: TGTGCCATCAGTGAAGCTAACGAGCAGTTCTTC
clone_size: .; d_call: TRBD1; j_call: TRBJ1-6; v_call: TRBV19; cdr3_length: 15; cdr3_aa: CASSIGRDRGPPLHF; cdr3_nt: TGTGCCAGTAGTATAGGCCGGGACAGGGGGCCACCCCTCCACTTT